This T cell receptor beta chain was recovered during a study of CD8 T cells in ankylosing spondylitis. The CDR3 extends over 17 amino acids. Germline V gene sequence: CDR1 MNHEY, CDR2 SMNVEV (reference sequence). With 3 bases clipped from V and 4 bases from J, the junction kept 13 bases outside the gene matches. Quantitative molecular-barcoded 5'-RACE generated the TCR beta libraries. TCRdb itself ran the 5' RACE reads through MiXCR, one entry per CDR3 protein. Of around 890,000 distinct CDR3 sequences listed, about 11% were seen once; the top ten hold 0.51%. General study points: There was a TCR beta motif, made of fewer than 10 highly homologous variants, that appeared characteristic of ankylosing spondylitis blood. Significantly higher representation of disease-linked clones was reported for matched ankylosing spondylitis synovial fluid. Relatively rare in peripheral blood, disease-linked clones were also CD8+.

Of note for this clonotype: Its specificity is not known.

This clonotype was sampled from a male donor with ankylosing spondylitis. The chain is built from TRBV27 and TRBJ2-3; 7 bases match TRBD2. Sequencing was performed on blood, either unsorted or a sorted T cell fraction (not recorded which). The CDR3 sequence is CASSFRASGPMADTQYF. CDR3 sequence (DNA): TGTGCCAGCAGTTTCCGAGCTAGCGGTCCTATGGCAGATACGCAGTATTTT.